This T cell receptor beta chain stems from a study of T cells in Graves' hyperthyroidism and ophthalmopathy. About the research overall: Peripheral blood was obtained at initial diagnosis, preceding any treatment.

The definition of stable Graves' hyperthyroidism was no ophthalmopathy progression within 18 months. Diagnostic decisions used clinical symptoms, serum thyroxine and TRAb, thyroid ultrasound and orbital computed tomography. The CDR3 has 16 residues. After removal of 0 bases from V and 7 bases from J, the junction contained 11 bases not matched to a gene. Germline lookup yields CDR1 MGHRA and CDR2 YSYEKL. A remark on this clonotype: Its antigen is currently unknown.

Study findings and constraints: Using 13 V-J features, a model discriminated ophthalmopathy from stable hyperthyroidism.

Researchers amplified the TCR beta CDR3 regions from RNA transcripts. The HTBI primer set was used in a first-round RT-PCR of the TCR CDR3. Each CDR3 protein is one row after TCRdb ran MiXCR on the multiplex PCR reads. Altogether approximately 610,000 distinct CDR3 sequences are present, 16% being singletons, with the ten largest covering about 20%. The rearrangement links TRBV4-1 to TRBJ2-7; 8 bases are a match to TRBD2. The sequenced material came from blood. The clonotype comes from a woman younger than 35 with Graves' hyperthyroidism. The CDR3 sequence is CASSQDLVSGVVEQYF. In DNA form, the CDR3 reads TGCGCCAGCAGCCAAGATCTGGTTAGCGGGGTTGTAGAGCAGTACTTC.